This T cell receptor beta chain was obtained from a study of T cells in Graves' hyperthyroidism and ophthalmopathy (dated by TCRdb to the late 2010s). Regarding the research as a whole: Peripheral blood was collected at initial diagnosis, before any treatment. In more than five Graves' hyperthyroidism patients, the study also compared T-cell repertoires from thyroid tissue with T-cell repertoires from blood. An independent validation cohort of fewer than 20 hyperthyroidism patients and about 16 patients who later progressed to ophthalmopathy tested prospective prediction of ophthalmopathy. The roughly 90 discovery patients were divided at random into training and test sets in a 7:3 ratio. After sampling, hyperthyroidism patients received methimazole starting at 30 mg daily, and ophthalmopathy patients received high-dose intravenous methylprednisolone. To identify distinguishing TCR V-J signatures, a discovery cohort of about 100 patients was used, comprising some 43 with Graves' ophthalmopathy and around 60 with stable Graves' hyperthyroidism. The paper describes TCR Vbeta CDR3 sequencing of some 130 peripheral blood samples, made up of some 42 ophthalmopathy patients, roughly 80 hyperthyroidism patients and roughly 17 progressor patients.

This clonotype was observed many times. Its antigen remains unidentified. There are no base qualities to consult, and no much larger clone falls within one base. The TCR beta CDR3 regions were amplified from RNA transcripts. For the first round of RT-PCR on the TCR CDR3, the HTBI primer set was used together with the Qiagen OneStep RT-PCR kit. A second multiplex PCR round built the libraries, followed by size selection and purification. Sequencing of the libraries was done on an Illumina HiSeq2000 using paired-end 100 bp reads. The paper's processing steps were these. SOAPnuke was used to process the raw data, removing reads that contained adapters or uncalled bases, had a mean Phred below 15, or lacked an exact match to the constant primer or identifier. COPE v1.2.5 was used to merge high-quality paired reads, and clonotypes were defined as unique nucleotide sequences. MiTCR v1.1 was used to align the clonotypes against IMGT TRBV, TRBD and TRBJ reference segments. Analysis was restricted to V-J combinations with a frequency above 0.0001, which covered about 99% of repertoires. The TCS score was defined as the ratio of F50 (clonal expansion) to E x V (chaos), calculated using BLOSUM62-based TCRdist between CDR3 peptides within each V-J. Welch's t-statistics and random forest reduced roughly 530 V-J features to around 14, which were used in a naive Bayes classifier (R e1071). Starting from the raw public reads, TCRdb applied fastp trimming at Q25, assembled clones with MiXCR and retained in-frame beta chains. Records with the same CDR3 protein are collapsed into one entry carrying the most frequent genes and DNA. The V and J calls and clone size are TCRdb's, not the authors'. The sample includes under 550,000 distinct CDR3 sequences, with approximately 14% observed a single time. Of the sample, about 5% is held by the ten largest clones.

Graves' hyperthyroidism was defined as stable when no progression to ophthalmopathy occurred over 18 months of follow-up. Hyperthyroidism patients were newly diagnosed, with disease duration under 2 months, and aged 18 to 65 years. The study excluded patients with uncontrolled infections, other autoimmune diseases, pregnancy or lactation. Diagnoses relied on clinical symptoms, serum thyroxine and TRAb, thyroid ultrasound and orbital computed tomography. Ficoll-Paque density gradient centrifugation was used to isolate PBMCs from around 10 ml of fresh peripheral blood. Total RNA was extracted using Trizol reagent, and RNA quality was assessed on an Agilent 2100 Bioanalyzer. On the study overall, not on this receptor specifically: No statistical method was used to fix the sample size in advance, and group allocation was not hidden from the investigators. In validation, the model predicted progression to ophthalmopathy with 60% to 71% sensitivity and less than 75% specificity, a median of 6.5 months before onset. Most expanded thyroid clonotypes (frequency above 0.001) were also detected in blood, a finding suggesting that blood repertoires may reflect thyroid immune responses. A 13 V-J signature model separated ophthalmopathy from stable hyperthyroidism, with approximately 87% sensitivity and 81% to 82% specificity in cross-validation and 80%/75% in testing.

The junction shows trimming of 1 base on V and 0 bases on J, plus 7 bases between the germline ends. CDR1 and CDR2 are read off the germline V gene as LGHNA and YSLEER. The CDR3 covers 16 residues, taking in both the cysteine and the phenylalanine. The retained sequence is limited to the CDR3, 48 bases, with the frame set at the first base. The TCR originated in a woman under 30 with Graves' hyperthyroidism. The rearranged chain carries TRBV4-3 and TRBJ2-6; the D gene cannot be resolved reliably. The sample was blood. Here is the DNA: TGCGCCAGCAGCCAAGGACTGGGCTCTGGGGCCAACGTCCTGACTTTC. Its amino acids are CASSQGLGSGANVLTF.